This TCR beta chain comes out of a study of Tregs in tolerant kidney transplant recipients. Unstimulated Tregs (CD4+CD25+CD127-) and CD4+CD25- non-Tregs were sorted from PBMCs. This table comes from immunoSEQ multiplex PCR, and its TCRdb copy is limited to in-frame clones, with some not included. The sample lists tens of thousands of clones, roughly nine tenths occurring once. Trimming took off 6 bases at V and 6 bases at J, with 27 bases between the two ends. The CDR3 has 17 amino acids. Germline CDR1 and CDR2: SGHDN and FVKESK. The chain is built from TRBV14 and TRBJ2-7; D may be TRBD1 (7 bases). Material: Tregs from blood. This receptor was obtained from a human donor in good health. The CDR3 nucleotides read TGTGCCAGCAGTCTCTATCGAACCGCGAGACAGGGACTCGAGCAGTACTTC. Its translation is CASSLYRTARQGLEQYF.